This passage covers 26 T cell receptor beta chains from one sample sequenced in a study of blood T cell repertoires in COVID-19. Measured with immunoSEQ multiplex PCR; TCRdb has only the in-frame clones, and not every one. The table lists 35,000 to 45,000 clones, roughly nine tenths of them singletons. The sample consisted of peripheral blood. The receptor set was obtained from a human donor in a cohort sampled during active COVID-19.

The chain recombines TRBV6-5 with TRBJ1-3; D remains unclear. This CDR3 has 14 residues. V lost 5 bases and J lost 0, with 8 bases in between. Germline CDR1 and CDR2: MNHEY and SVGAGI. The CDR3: CASSPGNSGNTIYF. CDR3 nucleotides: TGTGCCAGCAGTCCCGGGAACTCTGGAAACACCATATATTTT.

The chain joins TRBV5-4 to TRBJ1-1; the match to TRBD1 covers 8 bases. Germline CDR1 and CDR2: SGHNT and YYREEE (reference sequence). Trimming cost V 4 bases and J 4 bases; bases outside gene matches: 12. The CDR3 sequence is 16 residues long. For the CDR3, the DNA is TGTGCCAGCAGCCTCGGACAGGGCTTACAAGTCACTGAAGCTTTCTTT. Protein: CASSLGQGLQVTEAFF. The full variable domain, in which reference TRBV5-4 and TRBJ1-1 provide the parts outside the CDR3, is ETGVTQSPTHLIKTRGQQVTLRCSSQSGHNTVSWYQQALGQGPQFIFQYYREEENGRGNFPPRFSGLQFPNYSSELNVNALELDDSALYLCASSLGQGLQVTEAFFGQGTRLTVV.

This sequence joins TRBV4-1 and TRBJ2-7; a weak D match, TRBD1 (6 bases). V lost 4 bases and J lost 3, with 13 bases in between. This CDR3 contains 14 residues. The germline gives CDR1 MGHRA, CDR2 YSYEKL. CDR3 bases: TGCGCCAGCAGCCTTTCAGGGGACCACTACGAGCAGTACTTC. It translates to CASSLSGDHYEQYF.

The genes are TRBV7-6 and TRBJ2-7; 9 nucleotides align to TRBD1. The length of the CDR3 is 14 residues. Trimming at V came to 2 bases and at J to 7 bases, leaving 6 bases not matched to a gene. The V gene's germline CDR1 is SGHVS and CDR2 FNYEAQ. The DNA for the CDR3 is TGTGCCAGCAGCTTATTACAGGGGGCCGGGGAGCAGTACTTC. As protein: CASSLLQGAGEQYF.

The CDR3 DNA sequence: TGTGCCAGCAGACCCGGACAGGGAAGGACTGAAAAACTGTTTTTT. It is translated as CASRPGQGRTEKLFF. The V and J genes are TRBV7-2 and TRBJ1-4; 8 nucleotides align to TRBD1. The CDR3 runs 15 residues. Germline CDR1 SGHTA, CDR2 FQGNSA. Unmatched junction bases numbered 10, after V lost 6 bases and J lost 7 bases.

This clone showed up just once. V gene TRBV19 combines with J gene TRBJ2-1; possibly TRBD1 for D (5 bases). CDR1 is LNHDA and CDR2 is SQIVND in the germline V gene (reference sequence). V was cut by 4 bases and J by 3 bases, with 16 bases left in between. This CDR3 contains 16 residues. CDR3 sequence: CASSTGQVFDYNEQFF. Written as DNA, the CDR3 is TGTGCCAGTAGTACCGGACAAGTATTCGACTACAATGAGCAGTTCTTC.

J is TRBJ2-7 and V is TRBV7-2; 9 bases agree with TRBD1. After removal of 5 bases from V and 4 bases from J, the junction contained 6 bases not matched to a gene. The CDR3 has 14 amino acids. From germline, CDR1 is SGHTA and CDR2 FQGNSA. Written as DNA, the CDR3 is TGTGCCAGCAGCAAAACAGGGGGCGGTTACGAGCAGTACTTC. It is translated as CASSKTGGGYEQYF. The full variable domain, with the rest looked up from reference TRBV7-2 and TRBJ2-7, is GAGVSQSPSNKVTEKGKDVELRCDPISGHTALYWYRQSLGQGLEFLIYFQGNSAPDKSGLPSDRFSAERTGGSVSTLTIQRTQQEDSAVYLCASSKTGGGYEQYFGPGTRLTVT.

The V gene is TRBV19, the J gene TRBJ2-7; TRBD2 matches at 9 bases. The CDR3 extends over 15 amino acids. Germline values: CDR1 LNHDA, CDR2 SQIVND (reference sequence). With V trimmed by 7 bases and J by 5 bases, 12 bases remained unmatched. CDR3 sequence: CASKSGAGGSNEQYF. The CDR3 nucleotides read TGTGCCAGTAAGAGTGGAGCGGGAGGATCCAACGAGCAGTACTTC.

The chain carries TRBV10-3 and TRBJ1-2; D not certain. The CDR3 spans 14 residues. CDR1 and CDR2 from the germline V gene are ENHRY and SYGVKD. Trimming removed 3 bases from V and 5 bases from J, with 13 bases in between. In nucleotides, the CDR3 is TGTGCCATCAGTGATTGGTCAGACTTATATGGCTACACCTTC. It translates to CAISDWSDLYGYTF.

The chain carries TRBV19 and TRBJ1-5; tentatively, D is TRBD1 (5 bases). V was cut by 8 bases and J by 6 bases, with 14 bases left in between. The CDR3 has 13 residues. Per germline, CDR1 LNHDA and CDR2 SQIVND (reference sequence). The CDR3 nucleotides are TGTGCCAGTGCGGGGGGTCGGGGTCAGCCCCAGCATTTT. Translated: CASAGGRGQPQHF. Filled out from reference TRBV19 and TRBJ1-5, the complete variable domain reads DGGITQSPKYLFRKEGQNVTLSCEQNLNHDAMYWYRQDPGQGLRLIYYSQIVNDFQKGDIAEGYSVSREKKESFPLTVTSAQKNPTAFYLCASAGGRGQPQHFGDGTRLSIL.

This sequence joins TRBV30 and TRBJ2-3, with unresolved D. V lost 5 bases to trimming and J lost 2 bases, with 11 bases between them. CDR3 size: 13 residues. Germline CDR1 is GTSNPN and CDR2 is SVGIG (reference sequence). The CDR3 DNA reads TGTGCCTGGCAACAGATACTCACAGATACGCAGTATTTT. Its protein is CAWQQILTDTQYF. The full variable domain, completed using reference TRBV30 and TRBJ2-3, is SQTIHQWPATLVQPVGSPLSLECTVEGTSNPNLYWYRQAAGRGLQLLFYSVGIGQISSEVPQNLSASRPQDRQFILSSKKLLLSDSGFYLCAWQQILTDTQYFGPGTRLTVL.

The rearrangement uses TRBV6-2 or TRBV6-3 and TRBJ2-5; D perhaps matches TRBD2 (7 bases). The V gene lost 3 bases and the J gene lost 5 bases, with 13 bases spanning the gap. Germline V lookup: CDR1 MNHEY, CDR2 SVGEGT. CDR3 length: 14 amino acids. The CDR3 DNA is TGTGCCAGCAGTTATCGCGGGGGCTCGGAGACCCAGTACTTC. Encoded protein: CASSYRGGSETQYF.

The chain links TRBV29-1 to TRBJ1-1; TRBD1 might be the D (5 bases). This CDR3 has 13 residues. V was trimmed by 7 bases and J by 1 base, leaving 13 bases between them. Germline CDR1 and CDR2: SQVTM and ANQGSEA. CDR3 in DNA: TGCAGCGCCGAAACTCAGGGGAACACTGAAGCTTTCTTT. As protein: CSAETQGNTEAFF.

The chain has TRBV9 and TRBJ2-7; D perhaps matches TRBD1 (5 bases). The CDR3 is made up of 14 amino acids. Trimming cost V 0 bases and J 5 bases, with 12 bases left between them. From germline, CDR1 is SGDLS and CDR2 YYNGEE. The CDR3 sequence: CASSVAPRANEQYF. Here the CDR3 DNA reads TGTGCCAGCAGCGTAGCCCCCAGGGCGAACGAGCAGTACTTC. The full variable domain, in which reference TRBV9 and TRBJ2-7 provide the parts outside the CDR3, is DSGVTQTPKHLITATGQRVTLRCSPRSGDLSVYWYQQSLDQGLQFLIQYYNGEERAKGNILERFSAQQFPDLHSELNLSSLELGDSALYFCASSVAPRANEQYFGPGTRLTVT.

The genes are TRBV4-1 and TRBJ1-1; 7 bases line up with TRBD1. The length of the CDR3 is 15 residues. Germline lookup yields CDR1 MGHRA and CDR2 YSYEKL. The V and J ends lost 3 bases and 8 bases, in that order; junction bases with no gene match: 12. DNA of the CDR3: TGCGCCAGCAGCCAGACCCAGACAGGGATGAGGGAAGCTTTCTTT. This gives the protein CASSQTQTGMREAFF.

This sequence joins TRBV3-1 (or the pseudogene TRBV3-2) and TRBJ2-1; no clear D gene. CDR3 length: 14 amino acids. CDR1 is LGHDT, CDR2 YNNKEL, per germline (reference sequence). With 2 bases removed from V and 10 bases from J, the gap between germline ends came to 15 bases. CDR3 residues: CASSQRLKLLEQFF. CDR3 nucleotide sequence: TGTGCCAGCAGCCAAAGATTAAAACTTTTGGAGCAGTTCTTC.

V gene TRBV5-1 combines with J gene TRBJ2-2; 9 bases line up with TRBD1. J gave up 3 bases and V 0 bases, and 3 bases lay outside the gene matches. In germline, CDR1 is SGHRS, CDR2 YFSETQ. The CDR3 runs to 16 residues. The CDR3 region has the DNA TGCGCCAGCAGCTTGGCAGGACAGGGGTACACCGGGGAGCTGTTTTTT. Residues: CASSLAGQGYTGELFF. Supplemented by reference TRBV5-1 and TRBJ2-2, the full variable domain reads KAGVTQTPRYLIKTRGQQVTLSCSPISGHRSVSWYQQTPGQGLQFLFEYFSETQRNKGNFPGRFSGRQFSNSRSEMNVSTLELGDSALYLCASSLAGQGYTGELFFGEGSRLTVL.

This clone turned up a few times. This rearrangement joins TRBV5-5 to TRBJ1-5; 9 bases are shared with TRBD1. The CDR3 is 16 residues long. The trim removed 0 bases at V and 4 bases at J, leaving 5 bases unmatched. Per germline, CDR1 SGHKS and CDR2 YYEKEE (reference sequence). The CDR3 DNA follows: TGTGCCAGCAGCTTGGGGACAGGGGCCATAAATCAGCCCCAGCATTTT. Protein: CASSLGTGAINQPQHF.

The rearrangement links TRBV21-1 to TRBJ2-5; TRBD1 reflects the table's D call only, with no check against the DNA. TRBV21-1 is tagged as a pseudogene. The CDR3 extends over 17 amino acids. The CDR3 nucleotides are TGTGCCAGCAGCAGTCCATGGGCCAGGGTGAAAAAAGAGACCCAGTACTTC. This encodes CASSSPWARVKKETQYF.

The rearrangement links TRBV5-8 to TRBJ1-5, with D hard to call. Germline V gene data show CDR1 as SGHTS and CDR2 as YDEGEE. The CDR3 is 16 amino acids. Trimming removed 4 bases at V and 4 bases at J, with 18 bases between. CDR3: CASSPIEGLRNQPQHF. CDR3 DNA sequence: TGTGCCAGCAGCCCGATTGAGGGATTGAGGAATCAGCCCCAGCATTTT.

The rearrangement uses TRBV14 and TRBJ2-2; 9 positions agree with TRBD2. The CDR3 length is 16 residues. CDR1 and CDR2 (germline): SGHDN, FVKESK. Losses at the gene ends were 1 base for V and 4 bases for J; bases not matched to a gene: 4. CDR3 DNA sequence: TGTGCCAGCAGCCAAGTGACTAGCGGTTTCACCGGGGAGCTGTTTTTT. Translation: CASSQVTSGFTGELFF.

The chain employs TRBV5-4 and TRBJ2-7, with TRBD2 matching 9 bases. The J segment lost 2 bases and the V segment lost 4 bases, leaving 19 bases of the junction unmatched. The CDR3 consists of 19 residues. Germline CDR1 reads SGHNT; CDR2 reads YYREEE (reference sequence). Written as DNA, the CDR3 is TGTGCCAGCAGCCTGAGTTGTGTCATTCTAGCGGGAAATGCCTACGAGCAGTACTTC. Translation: CASSLSCVILAGNAYEQYF.

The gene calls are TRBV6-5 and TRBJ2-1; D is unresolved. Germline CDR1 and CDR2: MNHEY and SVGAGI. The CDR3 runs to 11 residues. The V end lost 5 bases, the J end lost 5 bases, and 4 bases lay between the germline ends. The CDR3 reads CASSRNNEQFF. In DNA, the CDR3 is TGTGCCAGCAGTCGTAACAATGAGCAGTTCTTC.

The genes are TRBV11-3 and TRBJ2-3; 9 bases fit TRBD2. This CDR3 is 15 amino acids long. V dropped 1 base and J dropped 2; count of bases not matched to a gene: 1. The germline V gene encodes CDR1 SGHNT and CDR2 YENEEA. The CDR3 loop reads CASSLGTSVTDTQYF. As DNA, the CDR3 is TGTGCCAGCAGCTTAGGGACTAGCGTCACAGATACGCAGTATTTT.

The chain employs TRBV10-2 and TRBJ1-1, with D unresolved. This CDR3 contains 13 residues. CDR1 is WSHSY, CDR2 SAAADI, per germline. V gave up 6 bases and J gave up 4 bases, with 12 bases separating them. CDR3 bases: TGCGCCAGCAGCGCCAGTCGGGGCACTGAAGCTTTCTTT. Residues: CASSASRGTEAFF.

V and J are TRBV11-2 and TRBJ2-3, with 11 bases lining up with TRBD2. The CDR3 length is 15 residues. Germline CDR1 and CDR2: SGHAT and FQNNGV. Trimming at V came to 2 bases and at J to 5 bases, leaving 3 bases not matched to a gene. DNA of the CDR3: TGTGCCAGCAGCTTACTAGCGGGGGGAAGAGATACGCAGTATTTT. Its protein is CASSLLAGGRDTQYF.